A single sample gave rise to the 31 T cell receptor beta chains below, sequenced in a study of spatial heterogeneity in lung cancer. Study-level results: Within tumors, counts of expanded alpha and beta TCRs tracked tumor mutation counts.

TCRdb re-derived calls from the 5' RACE reads in MiXCR, one entry per CDR3 protein. The sample contains about 8,100 distinct CDR3 sequences, 5.4% of which appear only once. Sample time point: sample taken at primary tumor resection. These TCRs are of unknown antigen specificity. The input for sequencing was lung tumor tissue, taken at surgery. Receptors were obtained from a male donor with early-stage non-small cell lung cancer.

This clonotype occurred many times. The V and J genes are TRBV18 and TRBJ1-3, with D possibly matching TRBD1 (6 bases). V lost 3 bases and J lost 0, with 21 bases in between. CDR1 and CDR2 (germline): KGHSH, LQKENI. The CDR3 totals 19 residues. CDR3 nucleotides: TGTGCCAGCTCACCTAGGACCTTGGACAGACCAATCTCTGGAAACACCATATATTTT. This encodes CASSPRTLDRPISGNTIYF.

This clonotype was seen repeatedly, ten times or more. The genes are TRBV20-1 and TRBJ2-7, with 10 bases identical to TRBD2. This CDR3 contains 14 residues. Germline CDR1 is DFQATT and CDR2 is SNEGSKA (reference sequence). V lost 6 bases to trimming and J lost 2 bases; unmatched junction nucleotides: 7. In nucleotides, the CDR3 is TGCAGTGCACGAGCGGGGGGGATAACCTACGAGCAGTACTTC. This sequence encodes CSARAGGITYEQYF.

The table lists this clonotype with many counts. This sequence joins TRBV19 and TRBJ1-5, with D unresolved. Trimming pared 3 bases from V and 3 bases from J, leaving 6 bases between. The CDR3 contains 13 residues. The germline V gene has CDR1 LNHDA and CDR2 SQIVND (reference sequence). The CDR3 spells CASSIQDNQPQHF. The CDR3 region has the DNA TGTGCCAGTAGTATCCAGGACAATCAGCCCCAGCATTTT.

Relative to its sample, this clonotype is medium-sized. The chain links TRBV5-4 to TRBJ1-5; 8 bases map to TRBD1. The V and J ends lost 2 bases and 5 bases, in that order; junction bases with no gene match: 6. Germline values: CDR1 SGHNT, CDR2 YYREEE (reference sequence). This CDR3 contains 15 residues. DNA for the CDR3: TGTGCCAGCAGCTTCGGTACAGGGGGTGATCAGCCCCAGCATTTT. Protein sequence: CASSFGTGGDQPQHF.

This clonotype occurred many times. The rearrangement uses TRBV9 and TRBJ2-7, with TRBD1 identical over 9 bases. V shed 4 bases, J shed 5 bases, and the junction held 4 bases outside the gene matches. Germline CDR1 SGDLS, CDR2 YYNGEE. The CDR3 length is 13 residues. CDR3 residues: CASSSGQGNEQYF. The DNA for the CDR3 is TGTGCCAGCAGCTCAGGACAGGGGAACGAGCAGTACTTC.

The chain has TRBV3-1 and TRBJ1-2; 12 bases line up with TRBD1. The CDR3 totals 15 residues. Trimming cost V 3 bases and J 7 bases; bases outside gene matches: 6. The germline V gene encodes CDR1 LGHDT and CDR2 YNNKEL (reference sequence). The DNA for the CDR3 is TGTGCCAGCAGCCAGGAGGGACAGGGGGCAGCTGGCTACACCTTC. Translated, it gives CASSQEGQGAAGYTF.

CDR3 nucleotides: TGTGCCAGCAGTTTCTTCGGGACTAGCGGCTACGAGCAGTACTTC. Translation: CASSFFGTSGYEQYF. V and J are TRBV27 and TRBJ2-7; 11 positions agree with TRBD2. The CDR3 runs 15 residues. The V gene end was trimmed by 3 bases and the J gene end by 3 bases; junction bases not matched to a gene: 4. Germline loops: CDR1 MNHEY, CDR2 SMNVEV (reference sequence).

The CDR3 region has the DNA TGCAGTGCTAGAGAACTGCCGGGACAGGGGAAAAACATTCAGTACTTC. Amino acid sequence: CSARELPGQGKNIQYF. The genes are TRBV20-1 and TRBJ2-4; 10 positions agree with TRBD1. CDR3 length: 16 amino acids. CDR1 and CDR2 from the germline V gene are DFQATT and SNEGSKA (reference sequence). Trimming at V came to 0 bases and at J to 4 bases, leaving 6 bases not matched to a gene.

This clonotype was recorded many times. The chain combines TRBV3-1 with TRBJ2-7; D uncertain. This CDR3 has 15 residues. Between the trimmed V and J ends, which lost 1 base and 1 base, there was a span of 11 bases. The germline V gene has CDR1 LGHDT and CDR2 YNNKEL (reference sequence). The chain's CDR3 is CASSQADRGSYEQYF. The CDR3, as DNA: TGTGCCAGCAGCCAAGCGGATCGAGGTTCCTACGAGCAGTACTTC.

In this sample, this clonotype turned up a few times. A much larger clone is a single base away; this may be a read error. The V and J genes are TRBV11-2 and TRBJ1-1; D ambiguous. CDR1 and CDR2 from the germline V gene are SGHAT and FQNNGV. The CDR3 sequence is 14 residues long. The CDR3 sequence is CVSSLFDMNTEAFF. The CDR3 DNA reads TGTGTCAGCAGCTTATTTGACATGAACACTGAAGCTTTCTTT.

By share of the sample, this clonotype is large. DNA for the CDR3: TGTGCCAGCAAAACAGGGGGGAACACCGGGGAGCTGTTTTTT. This gives the protein CASKTGGNTGELFF. This chain uses TRBV5-5 with TRBJ2-2; 8 bases fit TRBD1. V was clipped by 6 bases and J by 1 base; unmatched bases: 2. Germline V gene lookup returns CDR1 SGHKS and CDR2 YYEKEE (reference sequence). This CDR3 contains 14 residues.

The chain carries TRBV5-1 and TRBJ2-1; a weak D match, TRBD1 (6 bases). The germline gives CDR1 SGHRS, CDR2 YFSETQ. V lost 4 bases to trimming and J lost 4 bases, with 9 bases between them. The CDR3 has 13 residues. The CDR3 sequence: CASSQQGYNEQFF. CDR3 nucleotide sequence: TGCGCCAGCAGCCAGCAGGGGTACAATGAGCAGTTCTTC.

This chain connects TRBV7-3 to TRBJ2-5; D tentatively reads TRBD1 or TRBD2 (7 bases each). V dropped 5 bases and J dropped 8 bases, with 18 bases sitting between them. The CDR3 spans 14 residues. In germline, CDR1 is SGHTA, CDR2 FQGTGA. CDR3 DNA: TGTGCCAGCAGCGTCACAGGGGCGGGAGAAACCCAGTACTTC. This translates into CASSVTGAGETQYF.

This clonotype was recorded at least ten times. The J gene is TRBJ2-1, the V gene TRBV10-2, with D perhaps matching TRBD2 (6 bases). The V end was cut by 10 bases, the J end by 2 bases, with 15 bases between. The CDR3 consists of 14 residues. The germline V gene has CDR1 WSHSY and CDR2 SAAADI. The CDR3 loop is CATEHGGAYNEQFF. As DNA, the CDR3 is TGCGCCACCGAACACGGGGGAGCCTACAATGAGCAGTTCTTC.

Ten or more counts support this clonotype. V and J are TRBV7-6 and TRBJ1-3; TRBD1 agrees at 9 bases. Germline CDR1 is SGHVS and CDR2 is FNYEAQ. The CDR3 has 15 residues. With 5 bases clipped from V and 7 bases from J, the junction kept 9 bases outside the gene matches. CDR3 sequence: CASSVGQGRANTIYF. CDR3 nucleotide sequence: TGTGCCAGCAGCGTAGGACAGGGGAGGGCGAACACCATATATTTT.

This clonotype was recorded many times. This sequence joins TRBV2 and TRBJ1-5; D remains ambiguous. Germline CDR1 SNHLY, CDR2 FYNNEI. V dropped 3 bases and J dropped 2 bases, with 11 bases sitting between them. The CDR3 length is 15 residues. The CDR3 coding sequence is TGTGCCAGCAGTGATAGGGCAGTTGGCAATCAGCCCCAGCATTTT. This gives the protein CASSDRAVGNQPQHF.

The V and J genes are TRBV28 and TRBJ2-7; no reliable D call. Deletions cut 4 bases from V and 3 bases from J, with 16 bases between. The germline CDR1 and CDR2 sequences are MDHEN and SYDVKM. This CDR3 contains 15 residues. The CDR3 here is CASSSSGTSFYEQYF. For the CDR3, the DNA is TGTGCCAGCAGTTCCTCCGGAACCTCGTTCTACGAGCAGTACTTC. Drawing the rest from reference TRBV28 and TRBJ2-7, the complete variable domain is DVKVTQSSRYLVKRTGEKVFLECVQDMDHENMFWYRQDPGLGLRLIYFSYDVKMKEKGDIPEGYSVSREKKERFSLILESASTNQTSMYLCASSSSGTSFYEQYFGPGTRLTVT.

Note on this clonotype: A much bigger clone sits one base away, suggesting this may be a read error. This rearrangement joins TRBV6-1 to TRBJ1-2; TRBD1 aligns across 7 bases. The CDR3 length is 14 residues. Germline V gene lookup returns CDR1 MNHNS and CDR2 SASEGT. Written as DNA, the CDR3 is TGTGCCAGCAGTGGACAGGGATATTTGGATGGCTACGCCTTC. The encoded protein is CASSGQGYLDGYAF.

Here the CDR3 reads CATSDSDRAEQYF. As DNA, the CDR3 is TGTGCCACCAGTGACTCCGACAGAGCCGAGCAGTACTTC. V gene TRBV24-1 combines with J gene TRBJ2-7, with D perhaps TRBD1 (5 bases). Germline CDR1 reads KGHDR; CDR2 reads SFDVKD. The V gene lost 4 bases and the J gene lost 6 bases, with 12 bases spanning the gap. The CDR3 runs 13 residues.

The table lists this clonotype with many counts. The V gene is TRBV29-1, the J gene TRBJ2-7, with 8 bases matching TRBD2. From germline, CDR1 is SQVTM and CDR2 ANQGSEA. CDR3 length: 15 amino acids. The ends lost 6 bases at V and 0 bases at J; junction bases unmatched: 10. CDR3 coding DNA: TGCAGCGTCCGGGGGGGGACACCTTCCTCCTACGAGCAGTACTTC. It yields the protein CSVRGGTPSSYEQYF.

This clonotype showed up many times. V gene TRBV9 combines with J gene TRBJ2-5; 10 bases are shared with TRBD1. Germline V lookup: CDR1 SGDLS, CDR2 YYNGEE. With 2 bases clipped from V and 5 bases from J, the junction kept 6 bases outside the gene matches. The CDR3 length is 15 residues. The CDR3 reads CASSVSTGGEETQYF. Here the CDR3 DNA reads TGTGCCAGCAGCGTGTCGACAGGGGGCGAGGAGACCCAGTACTTC.

This clonotype was picked up a small number of times. V usage is TRBV10-3 and J usage is TRBJ1-3; 7 nucleotides agree with TRBD1. Per the germline V gene, CDR1 is ENHRY and CDR2 is SYGVKD. V lost 10 bases and J lost 5; bases outside the gene matches: 5. There are 12 residues in the CDR3. Written as DNA, the CDR3 is TGTGCCACCGGGGGACAGCGAAACACCATATATTTT. Its protein product is CATGGQRNTIYF.

This clonotype was recorded a few times. This chain links TRBV4-2 with TRBJ1-3; a weak D match, TRBD1 (5 bases). The CDR3 is 17 residues long. V was pared by 0 bases and J by 2 bases, with 14 bases between. Germline V lookup: CDR1 LGHNA, CDR2 YNFKEQ. CDR3 residues: CASSQDLWGNAGNTIYF. DNA for the CDR3: TGTGCCAGCAGCCAAGACCTATGGGGGAATGCTGGAAACACCATATATTTT.

This clonotype was seen at least ten times. V usage is TRBV20-1 and J usage is TRBJ1-2, with a possible D match to TRBD1 (5 bases). V shed 4 bases and J shed 6 bases, with 18 bases lying between them. The CDR3 has 14 amino acids. Looked up from germline, CDR1 is DFQATT and CDR2 is SNEGSKA (reference sequence). The DNA of the CDR3 is TGCAGTGCTATACCCTCCAGGGCGATCCATGGCTACACCTTC. Its translation: CSAIPSRAIHGYTF.

This clonotype was picked up a small number of times. The chain couples TRBV5-5 to TRBJ1-1; no clear D. The CDR3 has 13 amino acids. CDR1 and CDR2 (germline): SGHKS, YYEKEE (reference sequence). V lost 1 base, J lost 1 base, and 5 bases lay in between. CDR3 amino acids: CASSLTENTEAFF. The CDR3 nucleotides read TGTGCCAGCAGCTTGACGGAGAACACTGAAGCTTTCTTT.

This clonotype showed up many times. This chain links TRBV7-2 with TRBJ2-3; 7 nucleotides line up with TRBD2. The length of the CDR3 is 16 residues. Germline lookup yields CDR1 SGHTA and CDR2 FQGNSA. The J segment lost 2 bases and the V segment lost 5 bases, leaving 10 bases of the junction unmatched. CDR3 DNA sequence: TGTGCCAGCAGCCCGGGCGGGAGTCGGGACACAGATACGCAGTATTTT. It codes for CASSPGGSRDTDTQYF.

This clonotype has just a few counts. V gene TRBV6-2 or TRBV6-3 combines with J gene TRBJ2-3; 11 bases match TRBD2. The junction had 6 bases not matched to a gene; V was cut back by 5 bases and J by 8 bases. CDR1 and CDR2 from the germline V gene are MNHEY and SVGEGT. This CDR3 contains 14 residues. CDR3 sequence: CASSRLAGRSTQYF. Here the CDR3 DNA reads TGTGCCAGCAGTCGACTAGCGGGAAGGAGTACGCAGTATTTT.

This clonotype was detected many times. The chain links TRBV11-1 to TRBJ2-1, with D maybe TRBD2 (6 bases). Germline V gene data show CDR1 as SGHAT and CDR2 as FQDESV (reference sequence). V was cut by 5 bases and J by 12 bases, with 14 bases left in between. This CDR3 comprises 12 residues. The CDR3 protein is CASSRTDSGQFF. DNA of the CDR3: TGTGCCAGCAGCCGGACGGATAGCGGGCAGTTCTTC.

This clonotype was seen repeatedly, ten times or more. V is TRBV27 and J is TRBJ2-7, with 9 nucleotides matching TRBD1. Germline V gives CDR1 MNHEY, CDR2 SMNVEV (reference sequence). The CDR3 length is 14 residues. Trimming at V came to 3 bases and at J to 4 bases, leaving 4 bases not matched to a gene. CDR3 bases: TGTGCCAGCAGTTTCACAGGGGGCGGGTACGAGCAGTACTTC. This sequence encodes CASSFTGGGYEQYF.

The CDR3 here is CASNRGQGSVTEAFF. CDR3 sequence (DNA): TGTGCCAGCAACCGAGGACAGGGTTCGGTCACTGAAGCTTTCTTT. The V and J genes are TRBV28 and TRBJ1-1; 8 nucleotides line up with TRBD1. This CDR3 comprises 15 residues. V dropped 7 bases and J dropped 4; count of bases not matched to a gene: 11. Germline V gene lookup returns CDR1 MDHEN and CDR2 SYDVKM.

By its share, this clonotype is medium-sized. The chain joins TRBV4-1 to TRBJ2-7, with 10 bases aligning to TRBD1. The CDR3 is 16 amino acids. The V gene's germline CDR1 is MGHRA and CDR2 YSYEKL. Trimming at V came to 0 bases and at J to 4 bases, leaving 6 bases not matched to a gene. The CDR3 coding sequence is TGCGCCAGCAGCCAAGAGTCGGGACAGGGGCATTACGAGCAGTACTTC. This gives the protein CASSQESGQGHYEQYF.